The rows below give T cell receptor beta chains drawn from one sample of a study of cytomegalovirus exposure and HLA in healthy donors. Sequencing was performed with immunoSEQ multiplex PCR; in TCRdb, only in-frame clones are kept and a portion is missing. The sample consists of over 100,000 clones, roughly nine tenths of them appearing once. What was sequenced was PBMCs. The source is a woman aged 18-29 years in good health and CMV-seronegative. CDR3s include the opening cysteine and the closing phenylalanine or tryptophan. The D gene is left open where the match is weak. Only some rows state a clone size, as once, few, many or a class for expanded clones.

j_call clone_size d_call v_call cdr3_aa cdr3_nt
TRBJ2-3 once TRBD2 TRBV9 CASSVEGLADTQYF TGTGCCAGCAGCGTAGAGGGACTAGCTGATACGCAGTATTTT
TRBJ1-2 . . TRBV25-1 CASSAGFRSYGYTF TGTGCCAGCAGTGCGGGTTTCCGAAGCTATGGCTACACCTTC
TRBJ2-2 once . TRBV6-6 CASSYLGGTNTGELFF TGTGCCAGCAGTTACTTGGGGGGAACGAACACCGGGGAGCTGTTTTTT
TRBJ2-3 . . TRBV9 CASSKLTSDTDTQYF TGTGCCAGCAGTAAGTTGACTTCTGACACAGATACGCAGTATTTT
TRBJ1-1 few . TRBV20-1 CSARAVTEAFF TGCAGTGCTAGAGCGGTCACTGAAGCTTTCTTT
TRBJ1-3 once TRBD1 TRBV6-1 CASSEFPDTGGAGNTIYF TGTGCCAGCAGTGAATTCCCCGATACAGGGGGGGCTGGAAACACCATATATTTT
TRBJ2-1 . TRBD2 TRBV5-1 CASSLESGGDIEQFF TGCGCCAGCAGCTTGGAAAGCGGGGGGGACATTGAGCAGTTCTTC
TRBJ2-7 few . TRBV27 CASSFISQGMEYF TGTGCCAGCAGTTTCATCTCGCAGGGTATGGAGTACTTC
TRBJ1-2 . TRBD1 TRBV19 CASSTLQGSYGYTF TGTGCCAGTAGTACACTACAGGGGTCCTATGGCTACACCTTC
TRBJ2-7 . . TRBV6-1 CASSAQAGGSYEQYF TGTGCCAGCAGTGCTCAGGCAGGGGGGTCCTACGAGCAGTACTTC
TRBJ2-1 . . TRBV11-2 CASSSIRTIVVFF TGTGCCAGCAGCTCCATCCGGACAATCGTGGTGTTCTTC
TRBJ2-3 . TRBD1 TRBV13 CASSFRTGAGDTQYF TGTGCCAGCAGCTTCCGGACAGGGGCGGGTGATACGCAGTATTTT
TRBJ2-7 . . TRBV5-4 CASSRSHMDYEQYF TGTGCCAGCAGCCGTAGCCACATGGACTACGAGCAGTACTTC
TRBJ2-7 . TRBD1 TRBV18 CASSSLSGTGLNIHEQYF TGTGCCAGCTCATCCTTATCCGGGACAGGGCTCAACATCCACGAGCAGTACTTC
TRBJ1-5 . . TRBV2 CASSEVSGDQPQHF TGTGCCAGCAGTGAAGTTTCGGGAGATCAGCCCCAGCATTTT
TRBJ2-5 . TRBD1 TRBV6-6 CASSGQEVQTQYF TGTGCCAGCAGTGGACAGGAGGTTCAGACCCAGTACTTC
TRBJ2-7 . . TRBV27 CASYYGHEQYF TGTGCCAGTTATTATGGCCACGAGCAGTACTTC
TRBJ2-2 . . TRBV11-2 CASSPRGAGTNTGELFF TGTGCCAGCAGCCCGAGAGGGGCGGGGACGAACACCGGGGAGCTGTTTTTT
TRBJ2-7 . . TRBV19 CASSEGVVGFYEQYF TGTGCCAGTAGTGAGGGGGTAGTGGGCTTCTACGAGCAGTACTTC
TRBJ1-3 . TRBD1 TRBV2 CASRGTGGIASGNTIYF TGTGCCAGCAGGGGGACAGGGGGTATAGCTTCTGGAAACACCATATATTTT
TRBJ2-5 . TRBD1 TRBV11-2 CASTNLGTDEETQYF TGTGCCAGCACCAACTTGGGGACAGATGAAGAGACCCAGTACTTC
TRBJ1-2 . TRBD1 TRBV6-1 CATPRGTGNYGYTF TGTGCCACCCCGAGAGGGACAGGGAACTATGGCTACACCTTC
TRBJ2-1 . . TRBV2 CASSEQEQFF TGTGCCAGCAGTGAACAGGAGCAGTTCTTC
TRBJ1-4 . . TRBV7-8 CASSPTGRGNEKLFF TGTGCCAGCAGTCCAACCGGGAGAGGCAATGAAAAACTGTTTTTT
TRBJ1-4 . TRBD1 TRBV5-1 CASSSGTGVEKLFF TGCGCCAGCAGCTCCGGGACAGGGGTAGAAAAACTGTTTTTT
TRBJ1-6 . . TRBV5-4 CASSQDPGRAPSPLHF TGTGCCAGCAGCCAAGACCCCGGCAGGGCGCCTTCACCCCTCCACTTT
TRBJ1-2 . . TRBV6-5 CASVGGYGYTF TGTGCCAGCGTCGGGGGCTATGGCTACACCTTC
TRBJ1-3 . TRBD1 TRBV5-1 CASTPGQGDTIYF TGCGCCAGCACCCCGGGACAGGGAGACACCATATATTTT
TRBJ1-1 . . TRBV7-9 CASRIREVTEAFF TGTGCCAGCAGGATCAGGGAGGTCACTGAAGCTTTCTTT
TRBJ2-5 . . TRBV10-2 CASSERRGQETQYF TGCGCCAGCAGTGAGCGTCGCGGCCAAGAGACCCAGTACTTC
TRBJ1-6 once TRBD1 TRBV18 CASSPIGTGAGGNSPLHF TGTGCCAGCTCACCAATTGGGACAGGAGCGGGCGGGAATTCACCCCTCCACTTT
TRBJ2-4 . TRBD1 TRBV4-1 CASSQVLGTWTGVAKNIQYF TGCGCCAGCAGCCAAGTTCTCGGAACTTGGACAGGGGTAGCCAAAAACATTCAGTACTTC
TRBJ2-7 . . TRBV6-6 CASSPNYEQYF TGTGCCAGCAGTCCCAACTACGAGCAGTACTTC
TRBJ1-1 . . TRBV4-2 CASSQLLKNTEAFF TGTGCCAGCAGCCAACTACTTAAGAACACTGAAGCTTTCTTT
TRBJ2-1 . TRBD2 TRBV4-1 CASSQSLLAGGYNEQFF TGCGCCAGCAGCCAATCGCTTCTAGCGGGGGGGTACAATGAGCAGTTCTTC
TRBJ2-3 once TRBD1 TRBV7-8 CASSPGTGSPTDTQYF TGTGCCAGCAGCCCCGGGACAGGCTCCCCAACGGATACGCAGTATTTT
TRBJ1-3 . TRBD1 TRBV19 CATIDRGRGYGNTIYF TGTGCCACCATTGACAGGGGGCGCGGGTATGGAAACACCATATATTTT
TRBJ2-1 . . TRBV4-1 CASSQAARGLYNEQFF TGCGCCAGCAGCCAAGCTGCGCGGGGATTATACAATGAGCAGTTCTTC
TRBJ2-5 . . TRBV18 CASSPTGKETQYF TGTGCCAGCTCACCAACAGGGAAAGAGACCCAGTACTTC
TRBJ1-6 once . TRBV9 CASSVTDRTYNSPLHF TGTGCCAGCAGCGTTACGGACAGAACCTATAATTCACCCCTCCACTTT
TRBJ1-5 . . TRBV6-1 CASSVRQDNQPQHF TGTGCCAGCAGTGTAAGGCAGGATAATCAGCCCCAGCATTTT
TRBJ2-7 . . TRBV21-1 CASRPGQGLGYEQYF TGTGCCAGCAGACCGGGACAGGGATTAGGCTACGAGCAGTACTTC